The T cell receptor beta chain under discussion was sequenced for a study of shared T cell receptors in the human thymus. This CDR3 has 11 residues. The V end was cut by 7 bases, the J end by 3 bases, with 6 bases between. Germline lookup yields CDR1 MNHEY and CDR2 SVGAGI. Clones were sequenced by immunoSEQ multiplex PCR, and TCRdb holds only the in-frame ones, with some missing. The table has 540,000 or so clones, about four fifths seen once. The sample was also linked to a second study, of human thymus T cells. As that study records: Infants, healthy and Finnish, who were having corrective surgery for congenital heart defects served as donors. The study used thymus tissue resected during corrective heart surgery. Thymic as well as blood repertoires seemed to favor certain V and J genes unevenly. Highly overlapping thymic repertoires in unrelated individuals were reported by related research.

The sequencing sample was made of thymocytes. The chain carries TRBV6-5 and TRBJ2-5; D not resolved. The clonotype originates from a boy younger than two with a congenital heart defect. The CDR3 spells CASIFKETQYF. CDR3 coding DNA: TGTGCCAGCATTTTCAAAGAGACCCAGTACTTC.